This TCR beta chain was identified in a study of blood T cell repertoires in COVID-19. The wider study: Researchers got acute and convalescent COVID-19 samples from the United States, Italy and Spain. T cells, B-cell-depleted T cells, or PBMCs provided the cDNA or gDNA that served as material.

Profiling relied on immunoSEQ multiplex PCR, and the TCRdb table lists in-frame clones only, not all of them. The sample holds about 100,000 clones; 70% to 90% are singletons and the top ten take less than 2.5%. The ends were cut back, 5 bases at V and 6 bases at J, with 14 bases in the middle. The CDR3 is made up of 13 amino acids. In germline, CDR1 is MNHEY, CDR2 SMNVEV (reference sequence). This chain joins TRBV27 and TRBJ2-7, with a possible D match to TRBD1 (5 bases). This clonotype was sampled from a human donor in a cohort sampled during active COVID-19. Input material: peripheral blood. The CDR3 sequence: CASSPRTGLEQYF. Written as DNA, the CDR3 is TGTGCCAGCAGTCCACGAACAGGCCTCGAGCAGTACTTC.